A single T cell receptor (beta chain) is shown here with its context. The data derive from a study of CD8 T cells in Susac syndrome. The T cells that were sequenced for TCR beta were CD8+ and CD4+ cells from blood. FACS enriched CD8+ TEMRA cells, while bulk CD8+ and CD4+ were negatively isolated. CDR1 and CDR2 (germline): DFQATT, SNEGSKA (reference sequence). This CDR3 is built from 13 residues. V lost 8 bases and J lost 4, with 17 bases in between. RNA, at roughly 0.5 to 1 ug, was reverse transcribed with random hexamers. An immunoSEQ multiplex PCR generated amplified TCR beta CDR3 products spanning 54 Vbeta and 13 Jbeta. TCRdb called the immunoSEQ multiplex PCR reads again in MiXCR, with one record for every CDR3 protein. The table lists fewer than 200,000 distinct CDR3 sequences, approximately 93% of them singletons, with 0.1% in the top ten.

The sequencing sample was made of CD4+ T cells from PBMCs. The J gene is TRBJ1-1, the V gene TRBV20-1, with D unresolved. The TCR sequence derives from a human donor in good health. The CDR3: CSPPAPLVTEAFF. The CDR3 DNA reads TGCAGTCCCCCTGCGCCTTTGGTCACTGAAGCTTTCTTT.